These 22 T cell receptor beta chains originate from one sample sequenced in a study of OX40 agonist ivuxolimab in advanced cancers. Clones were read by immunoSEQ multiplex PCR, and TCRdb kept only the in-frame ones, dropping some. This sample has some 19,000 clones; roughly 70% occur once, and the top ten carry roughly 12%. This specimen was CD4+ or CD8+ T cells sorted from blood, taken in a trial of the OX40 agonist ivuxolimab. The receptors derive from an adult with an advanced solid tumor such as melanoma, head and neck, liver or kidney cancer.

The gene calls are TRBV4-1 and TRBJ1-6, with D tentatively TRBD1 (6 bases). V lost 2 bases, J lost 10 bases, and 12 bases lay in between. The CDR3 spans 14 residues. Germline V gene data show CDR1 as MGHRA and CDR2 as YSYEKL. DNA for the CDR3: TGCGCCAGCAGCCAAAAACAGGGTAGGTCACCCCTCCACTTT. This sequence encodes CASSQKQGRSPLHF.

J is TRBJ2-7 and V is TRBV5-6, with TRBD2 identical over 7 bases. The V gene's germline CDR1 is SGHDT and CDR2 YYEEEE. With V trimmed by 4 bases and J by 2 bases, 6 bases remained unmatched. The CDR3 spans 14 residues. This CDR3 is CASSLPGGPYEQYF. The CDR3 DNA sequence: TGTGCCAGCAGCCTCCCGGGGGGACCCTACGAGCAGTACTTC.

This clone was counted only a few times. V is TRBV7-9 and J is TRBJ2-1; 8 bases fit TRBD1. V shed 3 bases, J shed 9 bases, and the junction held 7 bases outside the gene matches. The CDR3 covers 14 residues. CDR1 SEHNR and CDR2 FQNEAQ come from the germline V gene (reference sequence). The CDR3 sequence is CASSLGRGQGEQFF. The CDR3 region has the DNA TGTGCCAGCAGCTTGGGCAGGGGGCAGGGTGAGCAGTTCTTC.

In this sample, this clone turned up a few times. V usage is TRBV11-2 and J usage is TRBJ1-3; the D is unclear. In germline, CDR1 is SGHAT, CDR2 FQNNGV. CDR3 length equals 15 residues. Trimming took 1 base from V and 0 from J, leaving 7 bases between them. CDR3 sequence (DNA): TGTGCCAGCAGCTTAGTTGGGGACTCTGGAAACACCATATATTTT. The encoded protein is CASSLVGDSGNTIYF. Full variable domain (missing parts from reference TRBV11-2 and TRBJ1-3): EAGVAQSPRYKIIEKRQSVAFWCNPISGHATLYWYQQILGQGPKLLIQFQNNGVVDDSQLPKDRFSAERLKGVDSTLKIQPAKLEDSAVYLCASSLVGDSGNTIYFGEGSWLTVV.

The chain joins TRBV19 to TRBJ2-7; D ambiguous. Germline lookup yields CDR1 LNHDA and CDR2 SQIVND (reference sequence). The CDR3 contains 13 residues. The germline V and J ends were trimmed by 0 bases and 3 bases, with 6 bases remaining between them. The CDR3 sequence is CASSIDPSYEQYF. CDR3 sequence (DNA): TGTGCCAGTAGTATAGACCCTAGCTACGAGCAGTACTTC.

With respect to this clone: The junction departs from germline at one end; a sequencing error may be responsible. The rearrangement links TRBV7-9 to TRBJ2-5, with D possibly matching TRBD1 (6 bases). Germline-derived CDR1 and CDR2 are SEHNR and FQNEAQ (reference sequence). The CDR3 has 17 residues. The CDR3 is CASSQAPGRRGVETQYF. The DNA of the CDR3 is TGCGCCAGCAGCCAAGCTCCCGGTCGCAGGGGAGTAGAGACCCAGTACTTC.

V and J are TRBV7-9 and TRBJ2-7; possibly TRBD2 for D (5 bases). This CDR3 comprises 18 residues. In germline, CDR1 is SEHNR, CDR2 FQNEAQ (reference sequence). Trimming pared 3 bases from V and 2 bases from J, leaving 23 bases between. This chain's CDR3 is CASSLAGPLPRDTYEQYF. The CDR3 DNA is TGTGCCAGCAGCTTGGCGGGCCCTCTCCCACGGGATACCTACGAGCAGTACTTC.

The chain is built from TRBV27 and TRBJ2-7, with TRBD1 as a possible D gene (5 bases). Trimming removed 5 bases at V and 5 bases at J, with 22 bases between. Germline V gene lookup returns CDR1 MNHEY and CDR2 SMNVEV (reference sequence). This CDR3 has 16 amino acids. The CDR3 DNA is TGTGCCAGCAGTCCCCACCGAAGGGGTACAACAAACGAGCAGTACTTC. Amino acid sequence: CASSPHRRGTTNEQYF.

The chain combines TRBV6-4 with TRBJ2-1; D not resolved. V lost 3 bases and J 10 bases, leaving 10 bases between the germline ends. CDR3 size: 12 residues. Germline V lookup: CDR1 MRHNA, CDR2 SNTAGT. The CDR3 spells CASSEGLDEQFF. The DNA for the CDR3 is TGTGCCAGCAGTGAGGGGTTGGACGAGCAGTTCTTC.

The chain couples TRBV20-1 to TRBJ2-5; no reliable D call. The V gene's germline CDR1 is DFQATT and CDR2 SNEGSKA (reference sequence). This CDR3 region has 11 residues. Between the trimmed V and J ends, which lost 0 bases and 2 bases, there was a span of 1 base. The CDR3 region is CSARDQETQYF. The CDR3 coding sequence is TGCAGTGCTAGAGATCAAGAGACCCAGTACTTC.

The chain joins TRBV7-2 to TRBJ2-7; 12 positions agree with TRBD2. The ends lost 5 bases at V and 2 bases at J; junction bases unmatched: 7. CDR3 length: 16 residues. The germline CDR1 and CDR2 sequences are SGHTA and FQGNSA. CDR3 DNA: TGTGCCAGCAGCCTAACCGGACTAGCGGGGCCCTACGAGCAGTACTTC. Its translation is CASSLTGLAGPYEQYF. Together with reference TRBV7-2 and TRBJ2-7, the CDR3 gives the full variable domain: GAGVSQSPSNKVTEKGKDVELRCDPISGHTALYWYRQSLGQGLEFLIYFQGNSAPDKSGLPSDRFSAERTGGSVSTLTIQRTQQEDSAVYLCASSLTGLAGPYEQYFGPGTRLTVT.

The chain links TRBV6-6 to TRBJ1-5; D gene unclear. Germline CDR1 is MNHNY and CDR2 is SVGAGI (reference sequence). This CDR3 contains 12 residues. Trimming removed 3 bases at V and 6 bases at J, with 6 bases between. In DNA, the CDR3 is TGTGCCAGCAGTTATCTCGGTCAGCCCCAGCATTTT. Translating gives CASSYLGQPQHF.

The chain carries TRBV11-2 and TRBJ2-1, with 9 bases fitting TRBD1. The germline gives CDR1 SGHAT, CDR2 FQNNGV. The CDR3 has 16 residues. After removal of 5 bases from V and 6 bases from J, the junction contained 11 bases not matched to a gene. The DNA of the CDR3 is TGTGCCAGCAGCCTAGGGTGGACAGGGGAGTTCAATGAGCAGTTCTTC. Translation gives CASSLGWTGEFNEQFF.

The J gene is TRBJ1-1, the V gene TRBV6-1; 8 bases match TRBD1. V lost 5 bases and J lost 0; bases outside the gene matches: 5. Germline CDR1 and CDR2: MNHNS and SASEGT. CDR3 length equals 15 residues. The CDR3 is CASSLDRAMNTEAFF. The DNA for the CDR3 is TGTGCCAGCAGTTTGGACAGGGCCATGAACACTGAAGCTTTCTTT.

This sequence joins TRBV2 and TRBJ2-7, with 7 positions matching TRBD2. The length of the CDR3 is 15 residues. The trim removed 4 bases at V and 1 base at J, leaving 7 bases unmatched. Looked up from germline, CDR1 is SNHLY and CDR2 is FYNNEI. The CDR3 reads CASSGGGDASYEQYF. The CDR3 nucleotides read TGTGCCAGCAGTGGGGGAGGGGACGCGTCCTACGAGCAGTACTTC.

V gene TRBV18 combines with J gene TRBJ2-1; no firm D call. V lost 2 bases and J lost 4, with 18 bases in between. CDR3 length: 17 residues. Germline CDR1 KGHSH, CDR2 LQKENI. In DNA, the CDR3 is TGTGCCAGCTCACCATGGGCGCGGCGTTCGGGTTACAATGAGCAGTTCTTC. Translation: CASSPWARRSGYNEQFF.

This clone has at least ten counts. The chain carries TRBV6-5 and TRBJ2-5; no definite D call. Deletions cut 3 bases from V and 1 base from J, with 6 bases between. The V gene's germline CDR1 is MNHEY and CDR2 SVGAGI. The CDR3 loop spans 13 amino acids. CDR3 residues: CASSYLTQETQYF. As DNA, the CDR3 is TGTGCCAGCAGTTATCTGACCCAAGAGACCCAGTACTTC.

The V gene is TRBV28, the J gene TRBJ1-5, with D maybe TRBD1 (5 bases). Trimming took 3 bases from V and 0 from J, leaving 9 bases between them. Looked up from germline, CDR1 is MDHEN and CDR2 is SYDVKM. This CDR3 contains 15 residues. CDR3 region: CASSLTELSNQPQHF. The CDR3 DNA reads TGTGCCAGCAGTTTGACAGAGCTTAGCAATCAGCCCCAGCATTTT. The whole variable domain, remainder taken from reference TRBV28 and TRBJ1-5, is DVKVTQSSRYLVKRTGEKVFLECVQDMDHENMFWYRQDPGLGLRLIYFSYDVKMKEKGDIPEGYSVSREKKERFSLILESASTNQTSMYLCASSLTELSNQPQHFGDGTRLSIL.

The chain couples TRBV15 to TRBJ2-5; TRBD1 matches at 8 bases. This CDR3 region has 18 residues. V trimming: 5 bases; J trimming: 2 bases; junction bases outside the gene matches: 16. The germline gives CDR1 LNHNV, CDR2 YYDKDF (reference sequence). The CDR3 is CATSQVSAGRGLQETQYF. The CDR3 DNA follows: TGTGCCACCAGCCAAGTCTCGGCGGGCAGGGGGCTTCAAGAGACCCAGTACTTC. Drawing the rest from reference TRBV15 and TRBJ2-5, the complete variable domain is DAMVIQNPRYQVTQFGKPVTLSCSQTLNHNVMYWYQQKSSQAPKLLFHYYDKDFNNEADTPDNFQSRRPNTSFCFLDIRSPGLGDTAMYLCATSQVSAGRGLQETQYFGPGTRLLVL.

The J gene is TRBJ1-2, the V gene TRBV27; D not certain. Germline V gene lookup returns CDR1 MNHEY and CDR2 SMNVEV (reference sequence). V gave up 3 bases and J gave up 8 bases, with 16 bases separating them. There are 14 residues in the CDR3. In DNA form, the CDR3 reads TGTGCCAGCAGTTTTTCGTCCAATATTGAAGGCTACACCTTC. This sequence encodes CASSFSSNIEGYTF.

This rearrangement joins TRBV7-6 to TRBJ2-2; no definite D call. Trimming took 3 bases from V and 0 from J, leaving 14 bases between them. The CDR3 sequence is 17 residues long. CDR1 is SGHVS and CDR2 is FNYEAQ in the germline V gene. Here the CDR3 reads CASSFLISGANTGELFF. The DNA for the CDR3 is TGTGCCAGCAGCTTTCTTATTTCCGGAGCGAACACCGGGGAGCTGTTTTTT.

The CDR3 sequence is CASSSTGGVYANEQYF. In DNA form, the CDR3 reads TGTGCCAGCAGCTCCACAGGGGGCGTCTACGCTAACGAGCAGTACTTC. The chain couples TRBV7-9 to TRBJ2-7; 9 bases are a match to TRBD1. In germline, CDR1 is SEHNR, CDR2 FQNEAQ (reference sequence). J was trimmed by 5 bases and V by 4 bases; bases with no gene match: 12. There are 16 residues in the CDR3. Looking up the rest from reference TRBV7-9 and TRBJ2-7 gives the full variable domain: DTGVSQNPRHKITKRGQNVTFRCDPISEHNRLYWYRQTLGQGPEFLTYFQNEAQLEKSRLLSDRFSAERPKGSFSTLEIQRTEQGDSAMYLCASSSTGGVYANEQYFGPGTRLTVT.